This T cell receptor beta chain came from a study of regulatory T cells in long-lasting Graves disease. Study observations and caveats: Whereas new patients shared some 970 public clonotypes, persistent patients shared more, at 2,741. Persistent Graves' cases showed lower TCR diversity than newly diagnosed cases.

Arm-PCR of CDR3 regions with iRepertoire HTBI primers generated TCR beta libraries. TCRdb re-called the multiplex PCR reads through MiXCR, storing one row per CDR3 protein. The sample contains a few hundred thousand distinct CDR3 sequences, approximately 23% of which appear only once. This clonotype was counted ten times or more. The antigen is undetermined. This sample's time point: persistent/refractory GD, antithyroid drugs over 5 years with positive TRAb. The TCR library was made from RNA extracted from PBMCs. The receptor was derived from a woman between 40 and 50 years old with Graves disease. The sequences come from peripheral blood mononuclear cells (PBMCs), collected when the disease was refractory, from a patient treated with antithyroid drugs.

The CDR3 loop reads CASSGVGAGVIQETQYF. The CDR3 region has the DNA TGTGCCAGCAGTGGAGTAGGAGCGGGAGTCATCCAAGAGACCCAGTACTTC. The J gene is TRBJ2-5, the V gene TRBV2; 8 bases align to TRBD2. The germline V gene has CDR1 SNHLY and CDR2 FYNNEI. V shed 4 bases, J shed 1 base, and the junction held 11 bases outside the gene matches. The CDR3 has 17 residues. The whole variable domain, remainder taken from reference TRBV2 and TRBJ2-5, is EPEVTQTPSHQVTQMGQEVILRCVPISNHLYFYWYRQILGQKVEFLVSFYNNEISEKSEIFDDQFSVERPDGSNFTLKIRSTKLEDSAMYFCASSGVGAGVIQETQYFGPGTRLLVL.